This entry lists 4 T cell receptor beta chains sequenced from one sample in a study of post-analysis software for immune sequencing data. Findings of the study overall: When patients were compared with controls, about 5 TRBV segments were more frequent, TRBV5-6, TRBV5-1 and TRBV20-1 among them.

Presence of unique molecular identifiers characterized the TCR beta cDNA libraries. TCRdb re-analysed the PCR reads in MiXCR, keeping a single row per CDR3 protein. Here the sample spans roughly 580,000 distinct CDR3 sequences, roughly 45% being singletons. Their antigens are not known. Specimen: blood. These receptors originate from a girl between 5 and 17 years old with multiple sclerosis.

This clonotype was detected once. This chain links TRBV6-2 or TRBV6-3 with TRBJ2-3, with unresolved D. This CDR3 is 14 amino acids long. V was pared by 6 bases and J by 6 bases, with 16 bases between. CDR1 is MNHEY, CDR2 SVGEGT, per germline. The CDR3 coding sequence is TGTGCCAGCAGCTGGGCCTCTGGGTTGGATACGCAGTATTTT. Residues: CASSWASGLDTQYF.

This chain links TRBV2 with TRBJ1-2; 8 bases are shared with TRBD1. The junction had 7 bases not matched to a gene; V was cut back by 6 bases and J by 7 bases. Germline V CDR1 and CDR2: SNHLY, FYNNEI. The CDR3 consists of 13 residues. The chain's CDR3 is CASSVQGVGGYTF. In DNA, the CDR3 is TGTGCCAGCAGCGTACAGGGGGTTGGTGGCTACACCTTC. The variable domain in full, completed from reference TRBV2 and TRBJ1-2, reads EPEVTQTPSHQVTQMGQEVILRCVPISNHLYFYWYRQILGQKVEFLVSFYNNEISEKSEIFDDQFSVERPDGSNFTLKIRSTKLEDSAMYFCASSVQGVGGYTFGSGTRLTVV.

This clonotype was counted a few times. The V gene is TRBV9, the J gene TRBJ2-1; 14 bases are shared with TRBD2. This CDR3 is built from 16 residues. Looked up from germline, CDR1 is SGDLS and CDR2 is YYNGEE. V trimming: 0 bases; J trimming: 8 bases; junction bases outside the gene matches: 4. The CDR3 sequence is CASSVGGGLAGDEQFF. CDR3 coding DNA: TGTGCCAGCAGCGTAGGTGGGGGACTAGCGGGGGATGAGCAGTTCTTC.

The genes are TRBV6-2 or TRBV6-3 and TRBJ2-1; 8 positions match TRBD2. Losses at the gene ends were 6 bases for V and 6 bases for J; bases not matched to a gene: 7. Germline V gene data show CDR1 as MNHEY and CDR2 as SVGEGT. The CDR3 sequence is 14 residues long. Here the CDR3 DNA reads TGTGCCAGCAGGTACGGGACTAGGGGCAATGAGCAGTTCTTC. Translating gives CASRYGTRGNEQFF.